This TCR beta chain was recovered during a study of tumor and adjacent non-tumor tissue in lung cancer. Study in general: The cohort had under 15 adenocarcinoma, a couple of squamous cell and 1 small cell patients. The patients, 10 to 11 men and a few women, were roughly 30 to 85 with stage I to III disease.

V dropped 4 bases and J dropped 4 bases, with 15 bases sitting between them. Germline-derived CDR1 and CDR2 are SGDLS and YYNGEE. The CDR3 length is 15 residues. Three rounds of nested PCR, following a modified ARM-PCR protocol, produced the TCRbeta library. TCRdb passed the multiplex PCR reads through MiXCR, listing each CDR3 protein once. The sample records about 76,000 distinct CDR3 sequences, 55% to 70% being singletons. This sample's RNA came from whole unsorted tissue. About this clonotype itself: As yet, its antigen is unknown.

Notes on the study in general: Tumor repertoires had a smaller top 100 clone share than normal lung.

Sequencing was performed on lung tumor tissue. This clonotype was obtained from a woman aged 70-85 years with non-small cell lung cancer. The V gene is TRBV9, the J gene TRBJ2-1; possibly TRBD1 or TRBD2 for D (5 bases each). In nucleotides, the CDR3 is TGTGCCAGCAGCCCCCGAGGGGCGGTATACAATGAGCAGTTCTTC. Protein: CASSPRGAVYNEQFF.